This TCR beta chain was obtained from a study of PD-1 blockade in classical Hodgkin lymphoma. Study results and limitations: No one has yet defined what causes the repertoire differences, which may be disease activity or prior therapy.

TCRdb's copy holds only in-frame clones and misses some; the assay was immunoSEQ multiplex PCR. The data contain roughly 90,000 clones, roughly 76% of them seen just once; the ten biggest clones take up 15% to 20%. Comment on this clone: Its specificity is unknown.

Germline values: CDR1 MGHRA, CDR2 YSYEKL. Trimming took 2 bases from V and 3 from J, leaving 11 bases between them. The CDR3 runs 14 residues. Every patient had relapsed following autologous stem cell transplantation, and cohorts differed in brentuximab vedotin exposure. The chain links TRBV4-1 to TRBJ2-7; unclear D gene. The source of this sequence is a human donor with classical Hodgkin lymphoma. The starting material was peripheral blood mononuclear cells (PBMCs), obtained before the second cycle of nivolumab. The CDR3 loop is CASSQSPENYEQYF. CDR3 DNA: TGCGCCAGCAGCCAATCTCCGGAAAACTACGAGCAGTACTTC.